The 21 T cell receptor beta chains given below trace back to one sample, sequenced in a study of shared clonotypes between healthy human individuals. Measured with immunoSEQ multiplex PCR; TCRdb has only the in-frame clones, and not every one. The repertoire includes 2 million or so clones, 90% to 95% of them detected once, and 0.13% sits in the top ten. The sample consisted of naive CD4+ T cells sorted from blood. Subset in this sample: CD45RA+ positively selected. All receptors come from a man aged 18 to 35 in good health.

On this clone: Other DNA variants within this sample encode the same CDR3. The chain uses TRBV11-2 and TRBJ1-4; tentative D call: TRBD1 (5 bases). Per the germline V gene, CDR1 is SGHAT and CDR2 is FQNNGV. V shed 1 base and J shed 0 bases, with 6 bases lying between them. This CDR3 is 15 amino acids long. The CDR3 is CASSLVGATNEKLFF. The CDR3 DNA reads as TGTGCCAGCAGCTTAGTAGGGGCAACTAATGAAAAACTGTTTTTT.

J is TRBJ1-3 and V is TRBV9; weak D call: TRBD1 (6 bases). The germline V and J ends were trimmed by 0 bases and 0 bases, with 7 bases remaining between them. Germline CDR1 and CDR2: SGDLS and YYNGEE. CDR3 length: 15 residues. The CDR3 region is CASSVDRVSGNTIYF. The DNA for the CDR3 is TGTGCCAGCAGCGTAGACAGGGTCTCTGGAAACACCATATATTTT.

The chain is built from TRBV6-5 and TRBJ1-6, with TRBD1 as a possible D gene (6 bases). Germline CDR1 MNHEY, CDR2 SVGAGI. Trimming cost V 5 bases and J 11 bases, with 19 bases left between them. The CDR3 totals 15 residues. CDR3 amino acids: CASSTGTHPRAPLHF. As DNA, the CDR3 is TGTGCCAGCAGTACGGGGACACATCCTCGGGCACCCCTCCACTTT.

The chain is built from TRBV5-1 and TRBJ2-3; 8 bases are a match to TRBD2. CDR1 and CDR2 from the germline V gene are SGHRS and YFSETQ. CDR3 length: 15 residues. The V segment lost 3 bases and the J segment 2 bases; nucleotides outside the gene matches: 5. The CDR3 loop reads CASSYTSGPTDTQYF. CDR3 nucleotides: TGCGCCAGCAGCTACACTAGCGGACCCACAGATACGCAGTATTTT.

The chain joins TRBV6-5 to TRBJ1-1; possibly TRBD1 for D (5 bases). Germline CDR1 reads MNHEY; CDR2 reads SVGAGI. V was clipped by 0 bases and J by 0 bases, with 8 bases between them. The CDR3 totals 15 residues. The CDR3 protein is CASSYSRVVNTEAFF. CDR3 in DNA: TGTGCCAGCAGTTACTCCAGGGTGGTGAACACTGAAGCTTTCTTT.

The chain couples TRBV25-1 to TRBJ2-7, with D unclear. Germline CDR1 and CDR2: MGHDK and SYGVNS. The CDR3 is made up of 12 amino acids. Between the trimmed V and J ends, which lost 4 bases and 0 bases, there was a span of 4 bases. CDR3 loop: CASSATSYEQYF. The CDR3 DNA is TGTGCCAGCAGTGCGACCTCCTACGAGCAGTACTTC.

This rearrangement joins TRBV6-6 to TRBJ2-2, with 8 bases aligning to TRBD1. The CDR3 covers 13 residues. CDR1 is MNHNY and CDR2 is SVGAGI in the germline V gene (reference sequence). V lost 8 bases, J lost 7 bases, and 6 bases stayed unmatched. The CDR3 loop is CASGQGGNGELFF. In DNA form, the CDR3 reads TGTGCCAGCGGACAGGGCGGAAACGGGGAGCTGTTTTTT.

The CDR3 reads CASSADTSSYNEQFF. Written as DNA, the CDR3 is TGTGCCAGCAGCGCAGACACAAGCTCCTACAATGAGCAGTTCTTC. The chain is built from TRBV9 and TRBJ2-1, with no clear D. The CDR3 loop spans 15 amino acids. The germline CDR1 and CDR2 sequences are SGDLS and YYNGEE. Trimming left V 3 bases short and J 0 bases short, with 10 bases between.

The chain uses TRBV18 and TRBJ1-2, with a tentative D call TRBD1 (5 bases). V lost 0 bases to trimming and J lost 3 bases, with 8 bases between them. The CDR3 runs 14 residues. In germline, CDR1 is KGHSH, CDR2 LQKENI. CDR3 bases: TGTGCCAGCTCACCACCGAGCAGGGACTATGGCTACACCTTC. Its translation: CASSPPSRDYGYTF.

This chain connects TRBV30 to TRBJ1-3; D possibly corresponds to TRBD1 (6 bases). This CDR3 spans 13 amino acids. V lost 0 bases, J lost 6 bases, and 9 bases lay in between. Germline V gene data show CDR1 as GTSNPN and CDR2 as SVGIG (reference sequence). CDR3 in amino acids: CAWSVKGENTIYF. For the CDR3, the DNA is TGTGCCTGGAGTGTAAAGGGGGAAAACACCATATATTTT.

The chain employs TRBV5-6 and TRBJ2-5; D not resolved. CDR1 SGHDT and CDR2 YYEEEE come from the germline V gene. V lost 2 bases and J 3 bases, leaving 17 bases between the germline ends. There are 16 residues in the CDR3. The CDR3 sequence: CASSFPVHNREETQYF. CDR3 sequence (DNA): TGTGCCAGCAGCTTCCCCGTACACAATCGTGAAGAGACCCAGTACTTC.

The V call is TRBV6-6, the J call TRBJ1-4, with no clear D. The CDR3 spans 14 residues. With 5 bases removed from V and 4 bases from J, the gap between germline ends came to 11 bases. CDR1 is MNHNY, CDR2 SVGAGI, per germline (reference sequence). The CDR3 DNA is TGTGCCAGCAGTCCCACCGCGGTTAATGAAAAACTGTTTTTT. Its protein is CASSPTAVNEKLFF.

Comments on this clone: This specimen includes other DNA sequences encoding the same CDR3. The chain recombines TRBV6-5 with TRBJ1-3; D is ambiguous. The V and J ends lost 6 bases and 0 bases respectively, with 12 bases between them. The V gene's germline CDR1 is MNHEY and CDR2 SVGAGI. The length of the CDR3 is 15 residues. CDR3 in DNA: TGTGCCAGCAGGCTAGATTCAAACTCTGGAAACACCATATATTTT. As protein: CASRLDSNSGNTIYF.

The rearrangement links TRBV28 to TRBJ2-5; no clear D. The CDR3 runs 14 residues. Germline CDR1 reads MDHEN; CDR2 reads SYDVKM. The germline V and J ends were trimmed by 2 bases and 1 base, with 8 bases remaining between them. Written as DNA, the CDR3 is TGTGCCAGCAGTTTAGTGGAGCTCCAAGAGACCCAGTACTTC. It codes for CASSLVELQETQYF.

V gene TRBV7-3 combines with J gene TRBJ2-5; D is unresolved. Trimming shortened V by 1 base and J by 3 bases, and 9 bases separated the two germline ends. The germline V gene encodes CDR1 SGHTA and CDR2 FQGTGA. The CDR3 is 14 residues long. This chain's CDR3 is CASSLNGREETQYF. DNA for the CDR3: TGTGCCAGCAGCTTAAATGGTCGGGAAGAGACCCAGTACTTC.

This rearrangement joins TRBV7-2 to TRBJ2-1; 10 positions match TRBD2. Looked up from germline, CDR1 is SGHTA and CDR2 is FQGNSA. The CDR3 has 17 amino acids. V lost 1 base and J lost 0; bases outside the gene matches: 3. CDR3 sequence: CASSLEPSGSSYNEQFF. The CDR3, as DNA: TGTGCCAGCAGCTTAGAACCTAGCGGGAGCTCCTACAATGAGCAGTTCTTC.

The CDR3 DNA sequence: TGTGCCAGCAGCCCGGGACTAGCGGGAGGGCCGAGAGAGACCCAGTACTTC. Its protein product is CASSPGLAGGPRETQYF. This chain links TRBV5-6 with TRBJ2-5, with 16 bases that match TRBD2. CDR1 is SGHDT and CDR2 is YYEEEE in the germline V gene. Unmatched junction bases numbered 7, after V lost 4 bases and J lost 4 bases. This CDR3 has 17 amino acids. The whole variable domain, remainder taken from reference TRBV5-6 and TRBJ2-5, is DAGVTQSPTHLIKTRGQQVTLRCSPKSGHDTVSWYQQALGQGPQFIFQYYEEEERQRGNFPDRFSGHQFPNYSSELNVNALLLGDSALYLCASSPGLAGGPRETQYFGPGTRLLVL.

The chain has TRBV7-2 and TRBJ1-5, with D unresolved. V dropped 1 base and J dropped 7 bases, with 14 bases sitting between them. CDR3 length: 15 residues. Germline values: CDR1 SGHTA, CDR2 FQGNSA. DNA for the CDR3: TGTGCCAGCAGCTTAGAACCCTCCTTGGGACAGCCCCAGCATTTT. Translated: CASSLEPSLGQPQHF.

The rearrangement uses TRBV5-4 and TRBJ2-1; 12 nucleotides agree with TRBD2. CDR1 and CDR2 from the germline V gene are SGHNT and YYREEE (reference sequence). The CDR3 loop spans 15 amino acids. The J segment lost 7 bases and the V segment lost 3 bases, leaving 5 bases of the junction unmatched. The CDR3 region has the DNA TGTGCCAGCAGCTCTAGCGGGAGGGCCAAGAATGAGCAGTTCTTC. It yields the protein CASSSSGRAKNEQFF.

V is TRBV28 and J is TRBJ1-5, with 8 bases identical to TRBD1. Germline assignment: CDR1 MDHEN and CDR2 SYDVKM. V lost 2 bases and J lost 6; bases outside the gene matches: 6. The CDR3 has 15 amino acids. The CDR3 bases are TGTGCCAGCAGTTTAAGGGGGACAGGCCGTCAGCCCCAGCATTTT. This codes for CASSLRGTGRQPQHF.

The chain employs TRBV19 and TRBJ1-2; 8 bases fit TRBD1. V shed 5 bases, J shed 4 bases, and the junction held 9 bases outside the gene matches. The CDR3 is made up of 15 amino acids. The germline CDR1 and CDR2 sequences are LNHDA and SQIVND (reference sequence). CDR3 residues: CASSLQGEALYGYTF. The CDR3 nucleotides are TGTGCCAGTAGTCTACAGGGGGAGGCCCTCTATGGCTACACCTTC. The complete variable domain, with remaining parts taken from reference TRBV19 and TRBJ1-2, reads DGGITQSPKYLFRKEGQNVTLSCEQNLNHDAMYWYRQDPGQGLRLIYYSQIVNDFQKGDIAEGYSVSREKKESFPLTVTSAQKNPTAFYLCASSLQGEALYGYTFGSGTRLTVV.